The 27 T cell receptor beta chains reported below all come from one sample, sequenced in a study of blood T cell repertoires in COVID-19. This table comes from immunoSEQ multiplex PCR, and its TCRdb copy is limited to in-frame clones, with some not included. The sample holds 100,000 to 120,000 clones; less than 85% are singletons and the top ten take approximately 3.9%. The sequenced sample consisted of peripheral blood. The receptor source for this set is a woman older than 75 with acute or convalescent COVID-19.

V and J are TRBV19 and TRBJ1-1; 8 positions agree with TRBD1. Trimming took 5 bases from V and 5 from J; bases not matched to a gene: 7. This CDR3 is 14 amino acids long. CDR1 is LNHDA and CDR2 is SQIVND in the germline V gene (reference sequence). CDR3: CASSHQGAETEAFF. The CDR3 DNA is TGTGCCAGTAGTCACCAGGGGGCTGAGACTGAAGCTTTCTTT.

The CDR3 spells CASRSLGGLTDTQYF. For the CDR3, the DNA is TGTGCCAGTAGGTCGCTCGGGGGTCTCACAGATACGCAGTATTTT. V and J are TRBV19 and TRBJ2-3; possible D gene TRBD2, 6 bases. Germline V gene data show CDR1 as LNHDA and CDR2 as SQIVND (reference sequence). Deletions cut 6 bases from V and 2 bases from J, with 15 bases between. This CDR3 contains 15 residues.

This rearrangement joins TRBV6-1 to TRBJ2-4; the D is unclear. Trimming left V 2 bases short and J 3 bases short, with 11 bases between. This CDR3 region has 15 residues. Germline V gene lookup returns CDR1 MNHNS and CDR2 SASEGT. The CDR3 region is CASSELGEDKNIQYF. DNA of the CDR3: TGTGCCAGCAGTGAACTTGGCGAGGACAAAAACATTCAGTACTTC.

There are a few counts of this clone. The V gene is TRBV12-5, the J gene TRBJ1-6, with 7 bases aligning to TRBD1. This CDR3 contains 16 residues. Germline CDR1 is LGHNT and CDR2 is FRNRAP. Trimming removed 0 bases from V and 7 bases from J; junction bases left unmatched: 6. This CDR3 reads CASGLVRDSGNSPLHF. In nucleotides, the CDR3 is TGTGCTAGTGGTTTGGTCCGGGACAGCGGCAATTCACCCCTCCACTTT.

In its sample, this clone was seen a few times. V gene TRBV12-3 or TRBV12-4 combines with J gene TRBJ1-2; 7 bases line up with TRBD1. V shed 2 bases and J 7 bases; nucleotides not matched to a gene: 4. The CDR3 runs to 13 residues. The chain's CDR3 is CASSLQGEFGYTF. CDR3 DNA sequence: TGTGCCAGCAGTTTACAGGGGGAGTTTGGCTACACCTTC.

The gene calls are TRBV10-2 and TRBJ2-6; TRBD2 agrees at 8 bases. The V gene end was trimmed by 6 bases and the J gene end by 1 base; junction bases not matched to a gene: 14. The CDR3 runs 19 residues. Per germline, CDR1 WSHSY and CDR2 SAAADI. The CDR3 DNA reads as TGCGCCAGCAGGGGGGACACAAGCGGGGGATATTCTGGGGCCAACGTCCTGACTTTC. It specifies CASRGDTSGGYSGANVLTF.

V usage is TRBV18 and J usage is TRBJ1-2; 8 bases map to TRBD1. Losses at the gene ends were 5 bases for V and 6 bases for J; bases not matched to a gene: 5. The CDR3 contains 13 residues. Germline CDR1 is KGHSH and CDR2 is LQKENI. The CDR3 DNA reads as TGTGCCAGCTCAACTGAGGGACAGGATGGCTACACCTTC. Its protein is CASSTEGQDGYTF.

The chain is built from TRBV5-8 and TRBJ2-3; D is uncertain. The CDR3 loop spans 14 amino acids. The ends were cut back, 0 bases at V and 0 bases at J, with 5 bases in the middle. The V gene's germline CDR1 is SGHTS and CDR2 YDEGEE. The CDR3 coding sequence is TGTGCCAGCAGCTTGGGTCGGAGCACAGATACGCAGTATTTT. Translating it yields CASSLGRSTDTQYF.

This clone has just a few counts. J is TRBJ2-7 and V is TRBV3-1 (or the pseudogene TRBV3-2), with D maybe TRBD1 (6 bases). The germline gives CDR1 LGHDT, CDR2 YNNKEL (reference sequence). The CDR3 extends over 15 amino acids. V was cut by 4 bases and J by 6 bases, with 19 bases left in between. In DNA, the CDR3 is TGTGCCAGCAGCCTAAACCCCGGGACACCAGGCGAGCAGTACTTC. This encodes CASSLNPGTPGEQYF.

This clone was picked up one time. Other nucleotide sequences in the sample specify the same CDR3. This sequence joins TRBV18 and TRBJ2-7, with TRBD2 as a possible D gene (6 bases). This CDR3 is 14 amino acids long. Germline V CDR1 and CDR2: KGHSH, LQKENI. Trimming took 3 bases from V and 1 from J, leaving 10 bases between them. The CDR3 loop reads CASSPGGSSYEQYF. The CDR3 nucleotides read TGTGCCAGCTCACCTGGGGGGAGTTCCTACGAGCAGTACTTC.

Comment on this clone: Other nucleotide sequences from this sample produce the same CDR3. This chain links TRBV19 with TRBJ1-5; 8 nucleotides agree with TRBD1. V gave up 8 bases and J gave up 2 bases; unmatched junction bases: 5. This CDR3 comprises 14 residues. Germline assignment: CDR1 LNHDA and CDR2 SQIVND (reference sequence). CDR3 amino acids: CASSTTGGNQPQHF. For the CDR3, the DNA is TGTGCCAGTTCTACGACAGGGGGCAATCAGCCCCAGCATTTT.

The V call is TRBV18, the J call TRBJ1-1; the D is unclear. CDR3 length: 13 residues. In germline, CDR1 is KGHSH, CDR2 LQKENI. V was cut by 3 bases and J by 2 bases, with 7 bases left in between. CDR3 coding DNA: TGTGCCAGCTCACCTCTCCCTAACACTGAAGCTTTCTTT. It codes for CASSPLPNTEAFF.

The chain joins TRBV7-2 to TRBJ2-5; possible D gene TRBD1, 6 bases. The V end lost 5 bases, the J end lost 1 base, and 11 bases lay between the germline ends. This CDR3 is built from 14 residues. The V gene's germline CDR1 is SGHTA and CDR2 FQGNSA. CDR3 sequence (DNA): TGTGCCAGCAGCCTCTACAGGGTCCAAGAGACCCAGTACTTC. It translates to CASSLYRVQETQYF.

This clone appeared a few times. The genes are TRBV19 and TRBJ1-5; D uncertain. V lost 2 bases and J lost 1, with 12 bases in between. Germline V gene lookup returns CDR1 LNHDA and CDR2 SQIVND (reference sequence). The CDR3 has 16 residues. For the CDR3, the DNA is TGTGCCAGTAGTATATCCGCGGGTTACAGCAATCAGCCCCAGCATTTT. It specifies CASSISAGYSNQPQHF. Drawing the rest from reference TRBV19 and TRBJ1-5, the complete variable domain is DGGITQSPKYLFRKEGQNVTLSCEQNLNHDAMYWYRQDPGQGLRLIYYSQIVNDFQKGDIAEGYSVSREKKESFPLTVTSAQKNPTAFYLCASSISAGYSNQPQHFGDGTRLSIL.

The chain has TRBV27 and TRBJ1-1; D perhaps matches TRBD1 (5 bases). V was cut by 3 bases and J by 4 bases, with 12 bases left in between. CDR3 length: 14 residues. Germline V lookup: CDR1 MNHEY, CDR2 SMNVEV (reference sequence). The CDR3 protein is CASSLGRGPTEAFF. In DNA form, the CDR3 reads TGTGCCAGCAGTTTGGGGAGGGGACCCACTGAAGCTTTCTTT.

The chain is built from TRBV19 and TRBJ1-1, with D unclear. There are 13 residues in the CDR3. Germline values: CDR1 LNHDA, CDR2 SQIVND (reference sequence). V was shortened by 4 bases and J by 1 base, with 7 bases between the two germline ends. CDR3 in DNA: TGTGCCAGTAGTACACAGAGGAACACTGAAGCTTTCTTT. This sequence encodes CASSTQRNTEAFF.

The chain links TRBV4-2 to TRBJ2-1; TRBD2 matches at 12 bases. This CDR3 comprises 17 residues. Trimming removed 1 base from V and 7 bases from J; junction bases left unmatched: 8. Per germline, CDR1 LGHNA and CDR2 YNFKEQ. The CDR3 DNA reads as TGTGCCAGCAGCCAAGGGGTGACTAGCGGGAGTAATAATGAGCAGTTCTTC. This translates into CASSQGVTSGSNNEQFF.

This clone showed up just a few times. The chain employs TRBV19 and TRBJ1-5, with a weak D call TRBD1 (6 bases). The CDR3 is 11 amino acids. In germline, CDR1 is LNHDA, CDR2 SQIVND (reference sequence). The V and J ends lost 6 bases and 6 bases respectively, with 6 bases between them. CDR3: CASRGAQPQHF. DNA for the CDR3: TGTGCCAGTAGGGGGGCTCAGCCCCAGCATTTT.

The gene calls are TRBV25-1 and TRBJ2-7; D might be TRBD1 (6 bases). The CDR3 runs 14 residues. Germline V lookup: CDR1 MGHDK, CDR2 SYGVNS. Between the trimmed V and J ends, which lost 6 bases and 2 bases, there was a span of 14 bases. The CDR3 reads CASRGAGWTYEQYF. In nucleotides, the CDR3 is TGTGCCAGCAGGGGGGCAGGCTGGACCTACGAGCAGTACTTC.

V is TRBV6-6 and J is TRBJ1-6; D gene unclear. The V end lost 8 bases, the J end lost 14 bases, and 7 bases lay between the germline ends. CDR3 length equals 9 residues. The germline V gene has CDR1 MNHNY and CDR2 SVGAGI (reference sequence). CDR3: CASGVTLHF. In DNA, the CDR3 is TGTGCCAGCGGAGTCACCCTCCACTTT.

This clone is a singleton in its sample. The gene calls are TRBV5-1 and TRBJ2-1; 8 bases line up with TRBD1. This CDR3 has 14 residues. CDR1 and CDR2 from the germline V gene are SGHRS and YFSETQ. V lost 0 bases to trimming and J lost 8 bases; unmatched junction nucleotides: 4. CDR3 DNA: TGCGCCAGCAGCTTGGGGACAGGGCGGGATGAGCAGTTCTTC. Protein sequence: CASSLGTGRDEQFF.

J is TRBJ1-3 and V is TRBV5-6; D may be TRBD1 (6 bases). V shed 0 bases and J shed 2 bases, with 15 bases lying between them. The CDR3 loop spans 17 amino acids. Germline V gives CDR1 SGHDT, CDR2 YYEEEE. CDR3 loop: CASSLEPQGFTGNTIYF. The CDR3 region has the DNA TGTGCCAGCAGCTTGGAGCCACAGGGTTTCACTGGAAACACCATATATTTT. The full variable domain, completed using reference TRBV5-6 and TRBJ1-3, is DAGVTQSPTHLIKTRGQQVTLRCSPKSGHDTVSWYQQALGQGPQFIFQYYEEEERQRGNFPDRFSGHQFPNYSSELNVNALLLGDSALYLCASSLEPQGFTGNTIYFGEGSWLTVV.

This clone was counted between two and nine times. V usage is TRBV6-6 and J usage is TRBJ1-5; 7 bases are shared with TRBD1. The CDR3 is made up of 13 amino acids. The germline CDR1 and CDR2 sequences are MNHNY and SVGAGI (reference sequence). After removal of 6 bases from V and 5 bases from J, the junction contained 4 bases not matched to a gene. CDR3 loop: CASRWQGDQPQHF. CDR3 DNA: TGTGCCAGCAGGTGGCAGGGGGATCAGCCCCAGCATTTT.

J is TRBJ1-5 and V is TRBV21-1; the table's TRBD1 call for D was not verified on the DNA. TRBV21-1 is a known pseudogene. The CDR3 is 17 amino acids. In nucleotides, the CDR3 is TGTGCCAGCAGCAACACAGGACCACCCAATATTTGGCAGCCCCAGCATTTT. As protein: CASSNTGPPNIWQPQHF.

As for this clone: The identical CDR3 is also encoded by other nucleotide sequences in the sample. The chain carries TRBV2 and TRBJ2-4; 9 bases agree with TRBD1. V shed 8 bases, J shed 1 base, and the junction held 3 bases outside the gene matches. CDR1 is SNHLY, CDR2 FYNNEI, per germline. The CDR3 totals 14 residues. This CDR3 reads CASGQGLAKNIQYF. For the CDR3, the DNA is TGTGCCAGCGGACAGGGGTTGGCCAAAAACATTCAGTACTTC.

The chain links TRBV7-8 to TRBJ2-2; 9 nucleotides match TRBD2. The germline CDR1 and CDR2 sequences are SGHVS and FQNEAQ. This CDR3 region has 15 residues. The trim removed 5 bases at V and 6 bases at J, leaving 7 bases unmatched. The CDR3 DNA sequence: TGTGCCAGCAGCCAGGGACTAGCTTTCTCCGGGGAGCTGTTTTTT. Protein sequence: CASSQGLAFSGELFF.

V gene TRBV28 combines with J gene TRBJ1-2; D possibly corresponds to TRBD1 (6 bases). The CDR3 has 12 amino acids. Trimming removed 2 bases from V and 11 bases from J, with 12 bases in between. Germline assignment: CDR1 MDHEN and CDR2 SYDVKM. The CDR3 here is CASSLRTETYTF. In DNA form, the CDR3 reads TGTGCCAGCAGTTTAAGGACAGAAACTTACACCTTC.